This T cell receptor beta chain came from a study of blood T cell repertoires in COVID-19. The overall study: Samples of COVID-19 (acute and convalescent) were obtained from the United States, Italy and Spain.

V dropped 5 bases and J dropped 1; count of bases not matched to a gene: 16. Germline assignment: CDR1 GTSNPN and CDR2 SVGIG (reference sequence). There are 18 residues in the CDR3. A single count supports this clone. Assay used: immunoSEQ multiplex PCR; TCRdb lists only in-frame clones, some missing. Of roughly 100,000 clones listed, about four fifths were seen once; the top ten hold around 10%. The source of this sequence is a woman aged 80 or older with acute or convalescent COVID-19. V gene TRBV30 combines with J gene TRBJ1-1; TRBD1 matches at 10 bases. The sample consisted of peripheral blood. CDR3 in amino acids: CAWFPPGQGLTKNTEAFF. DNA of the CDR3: TGTGCCTGGTTTCCTCCGGGACAGGGGTTGACAAAGAACACTGAAGCTTTCTTT.